The 3 T cell receptor beta chains in this list originate from one sample, sequenced in a study of T cells in Graves' hyperthyroidism and ophthalmopathy. TCR beta CDR3 region amplification was performed from RNA transcripts. Researchers ran a first-round RT-PCR on the TCR CDR3 using the HTBI primer set. MiXCR, applied by TCRdb to the multiplex PCR reads, yields one record per CDR3 protein. The data hold 280,000 or so distinct CDR3 sequences, with 12% to 15% observed a single time. Sequencing used blood. These receptors all stem from a woman between 50 and 59 years old with Graves' hyperthyroidism that later progressed to Graves' ophthalmopathy.

This clonotype has ten or more counts. This rearrangement joins TRBV3-1 to TRBJ2-7, with no clear D. V was shortened by 4 bases and J by 3 bases, with 4 bases between the two germline ends. The CDR3 is 11 amino acids. Germline V gene lookup returns CDR1 LGHDT and CDR2 YNNKEL (reference sequence). As DNA, the CDR3 is TGTGCCAGCAGCCGCAACTACGAGCAGTACTTC. It translates to CASSRNYEQYF.

This clonotype was seen at least ten times. The rearrangement joins TRBV11-2 to TRBJ2-7; no firm D call. V was clipped by 3 bases and J by 4 bases, with 7 bases between them. Germline V gene lookup returns CDR1 SGHAT and CDR2 FQNNGV. There are 12 residues in the CDR3. The CDR3, as DNA: TGTGCCAGCAGCTTTGATGGGTACGAGCAGTACTTC. Encoded protein: CASSFDGYEQYF. Filled out from reference TRBV11-2 and TRBJ2-7, the complete variable domain reads EAGVAQSPRYKIIEKRQSVAFWCNPISGHATLYWYQQILGQGPKLLIQFQNNGVVDDSQLPKDRFSAERLKGVDSTLKIQPAKLEDSAVYLCASSFDGYEQYFGPGTRLTVT.

This clonotype showed up many times. V and J are TRBV12-3 or TRBV12-4 and TRBJ2-5, with 13 bases identical to TRBD2. Trimming at V came to 5 bases and at J to 6 bases, leaving 9 bases not matched to a gene. The CDR3 runs to 16 residues. The DNA of the CDR3 is TGTGCCAGCAGTAAAATGGGGGGACTAGCGGGACAGACCCAGTACTTC. It encodes CASSKMGGLAGQTQYF.